This is a list of T cell receptor beta chains from one sample in a study of T cell repertoires in aging, cancer and after chemotherapy. MiXCR, applied by TCRdb to the multiplex PCR reads, yields one record per CDR3 protein. The table lists 4,300 or so distinct CDR3 sequences, about a quarter of them singletons. Sequenced input: blood. The receptors were sampled from a human donor with a blood cancer. Both conserved end residues are part of each CDR3. D genes are given only for firm matches. Size is omitted from some rows. Given values are once, few, many or a class for expanded clones.

CDR3 protein	CDR3 DNA	D gene	V gene	J gene	clone size
CASSLGPGTRGDTQYF	TGTGCCAGCAGCTTAGGTCCCGGGACTAGGGGAGATACGCAGTATTTT	TRBD2	TRBV13	TRBJ2-3	large
CASDSNSNQPQHF	TGTGCCAGTGACAGTAATAGCAATCAGCCCCAGCATTTT	.	TRBV19	TRBJ1-5	few
CAISDPSGRSYEQYF	TGTGCCATCAGTGACCCTAGCGGGAGGTCCTACGAGCAGTACTTC	TRBD2	TRBV10-3	TRBJ2-7	.
CASRLRSGPGPYEQYF	TGTGCCAGTAGACTCAGGAGCGGGCCCGGCCCCTACGAGCAGTACTTC	.	TRBV19	TRBJ2-7	few
CASSSQAGGGDTQYF	TGTGCCAGCAGCTCGCAAGCGGGAGGGGGAGATACGCAGTATTTT	TRBD2	TRBV7-6	TRBJ2-3	.
CASSSWGRQDTQYF	TGTGCCAGCAGTTCTTGGGGTCGACAAGATACGCAGTATTTT	.	TRBV27	TRBJ2-3	medium-sized
CAWRGQGGNQPQHF	TGTGCCTGGAGGGGACAGGGAGGCAATCAGCCCCAGCATTTT	TRBD1	TRBV30	TRBJ1-5	.
CASSEASGQGAGVSYNSPLHF	TGTGCCAGCAGTGAAGCGTCCGGACAGGGGGCGGGAGTATCCTATAATTCACCCCTCCACTTT	TRBD1	TRBV6-1	TRBJ1-6	few
CASSPRRLGHQETQYF	TGTGCCAGCAGCCCCCGCCGACTAGGCCACCAAGAGACCCAGTACTTC	.	TRBV7-4	TRBJ2-5	few
CASSYQSGRYNEQFF	TGTGCCAGCAGTTACCAGTCCGGGCGGTACAATGAGCAGTTCTTC	.	TRBV6-5	TRBJ2-1	medium-sized
CASSLSRDSPLHF	TGCGCCAGCAGCTTGTCGAGAGATTCACCCCTCCACTTT	.	TRBV5-1	TRBJ1-6	few
CASSIRQDAEKLFF	TGTGCCAGTAGTATACGGCAAGATGCTGAGAAACTGTTTTTT	.	TRBV19	TRBJ1-4	.
CATELAGGPYNEQFF	TGTGCCACCGAACTAGCGGGAGGCCCCTACAATGAGCAGTTCTTC	TRBD2	TRBV15	TRBJ2-1	medium-sized
CSGTVGNQPQHF	TGCAGTGGCACAGTGGGCAATCAGCCCCAGCATTTT	.	TRBV20-1	TRBJ1-5	.
CASVERGRASGRVCETQYF	TGTGCCAGCGTCGAAAGAGGTCGGGCGAGCGGGAGGGTTTGCGAGACCCAGTACTTC	.	TRBV21-1	TRBJ2-5	.
CASSQGGEGGKLFF	TGTGCCAGCAGCCAAGGGGGAGAGGGCGGAAAACTGTTTTTT	.	TRBV14	TRBJ1-4	.
CAWLLAGHTDTQYF	TGTGCCTGGCTTCTAGCGGGACACACAGATACGCAGTATTTT	TRBD2	TRBV30	TRBJ2-3	medium-sized
CASSRNWATSGRPETQYF	TGTGCCAGCAGCCGCAATTGGGCGACTAGCGGGAGGCCAGAGACCCAGTACTTC	TRBD2	TRBV11-2	TRBJ2-5	few
CASSYTVETEAFF	TGTGCCAGCAGTTACACGGTGGAAACTGAAGCTTTCTTT	.	TRBV6-2/TRBV6-3	TRBJ1-1	few
CSAGGQGRYYEQYF	TGCAGTGCTGGCGGACAGGGTCGATACTACGAGCAGTACTTC	TRBD1	TRBV20-1	TRBJ2-7	.
CASSSLRGSSYNEQFF	TGTGCCAGCAGCTCCCTGAGAGGGAGCTCCTACAATGAGCAGTTCTTC	.	TRBV11-2	TRBJ2-1	few
CASSLGDRSDSPLHF	TGTGCCAGCAGCTTAGGAGACAGGTCGGATTCACCCCTCCACTTT	.	TRBV7-4	TRBJ1-6	.
CSATGASGSGTDTQYF	TGCAGTGCTACGGGGGCTAGCGGGAGTGGAACAGATACGCAGTATTTT	TRBD2	TRBV20-1	TRBJ2-3	.